Below, one T cell receptor beta chain is given with its context. This sample stems from a study of blood T cell repertoires in COVID-19. Deletions cut 2 bases from V and 0 bases from J, with 11 bases between. The CDR3 totals 15 residues. The germline V gene has CDR1 SGHDT and CDR2 YYEEEE. As processed by the authors: The authors estimated nucleated cell counts from reference gene primer amplification. TCRdb keeps only in-frame clones here, not all; method: immunoSEQ multiplex PCR. V, J and clone size derive from that table, while D and trimming were established from the DNA sequence. The sample includes 100,000 or so clones, about four fifths of them seen just once.

Sequencing input: peripheral blood. The rearrangement uses TRBV5-6 and TRBJ1-2, with a tentative D call TRBD1 (6 bases). The clonotype comes from a man aged 45-60 years with active or convalescent COVID-19. The CDR3 sequence: CASSLGDIANYGYTF. DNA of the CDR3: TGTGCCAGCAGCTTAGGGGACATAGCTAACTATGGCTACACCTTC.